The following is a T cell receptor (beta chain) sequence with its context. The sample belongs to a study of T cells after yellow fever vaccination. TCRdb re-derived calls from the 5' RACE reads in MiXCR, one entry per CDR3 protein. Of roughly 500,000 distinct CDR3 sequences in the sample, 15% to 20% are singletons; the top ten hold around an eighth. Trimming took off 3 bases at V and 0 bases at J, with 9 bases between the two ends. The CDR3 runs to 14 residues. From germline, CDR1 is DFQATT and CDR2 SNEGSKA (reference sequence). The sample here was PBMCs, taken 15 days after the yellow fever booster vaccination. This sequence joins TRBV20-1 and TRBJ1-5; D remains ambiguous. The receptor comes from a young man who received the YFV17D yellow fever vaccine. The CDR3 sequence: CSASAGYSNQPQHF. The CDR3 coding sequence is TGCAGTGCTAGTGCCGGTTATAGCAATCAGCCCCAGCATTTT.